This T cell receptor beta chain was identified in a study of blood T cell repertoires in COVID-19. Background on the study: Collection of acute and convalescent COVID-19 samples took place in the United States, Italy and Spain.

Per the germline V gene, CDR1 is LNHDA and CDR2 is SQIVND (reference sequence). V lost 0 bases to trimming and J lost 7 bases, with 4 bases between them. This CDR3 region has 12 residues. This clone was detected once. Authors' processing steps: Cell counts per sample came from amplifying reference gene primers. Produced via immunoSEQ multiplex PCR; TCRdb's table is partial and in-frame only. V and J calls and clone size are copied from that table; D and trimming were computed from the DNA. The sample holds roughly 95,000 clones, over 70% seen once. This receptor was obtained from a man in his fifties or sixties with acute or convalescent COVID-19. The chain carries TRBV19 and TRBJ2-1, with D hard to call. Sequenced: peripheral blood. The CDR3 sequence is CASSIELNEQFF. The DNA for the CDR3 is TGTGCCAGTAGTATAGAACTAAATGAGCAGTTCTTC.